The sequence of this T cell receptor (beta chain) was determined in a study of blood T cell repertoires in COVID-19. Whole-study context: Material from acute and convalescent COVID-19 was sourced from the United States, Italy and Spain.

Some clones are missing from TCRdb's copy, which holds only in-frame ones; the method was immunoSEQ multiplex PCR. This sample carries some 530,000 clones, approximately 85% of them seen once, and the ten largest clones take approximately 2.9%. The CDR3 is made up of 16 amino acids. The V gene's germline CDR1 is SGHTA and CDR2 FQGNSA. The ends lost 5 bases at V and 2 bases at J; junction bases unmatched: 5. The rearrangement links TRBV7-2 to TRBJ2-5; 13 bases align to TRBD2. The sample consisted of peripheral blood. The sequence derives from a human donor in a cohort sampled during active COVID-19. The CDR3 is CASSPLTSGRQETQYF. CDR3 sequence (DNA): TGTGCCAGCAGCCCATTGACTAGCGGGAGGCAAGAGACCCAGTACTTC.